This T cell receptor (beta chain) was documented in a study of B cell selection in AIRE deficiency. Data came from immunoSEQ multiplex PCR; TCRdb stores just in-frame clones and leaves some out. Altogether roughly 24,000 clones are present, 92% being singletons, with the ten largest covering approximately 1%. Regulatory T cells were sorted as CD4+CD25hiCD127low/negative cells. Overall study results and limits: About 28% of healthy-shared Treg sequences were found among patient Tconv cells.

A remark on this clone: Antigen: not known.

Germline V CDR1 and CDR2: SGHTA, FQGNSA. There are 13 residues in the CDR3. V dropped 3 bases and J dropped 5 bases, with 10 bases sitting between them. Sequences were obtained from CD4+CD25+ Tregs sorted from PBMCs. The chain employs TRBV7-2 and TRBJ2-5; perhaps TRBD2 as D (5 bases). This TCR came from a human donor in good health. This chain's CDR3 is CASSLMREETQYF. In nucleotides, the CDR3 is TGTGCCAGCAGCTTGATGAGGGAGGAGACCCAGTACTTC.